Following are 14 T cell receptor beta chains from one sample sequenced in a study of CD8 T cells in ankylosing spondylitis. TCRdb fed the 5' RACE reads into MiXCR, producing one record per CDR3 protein. The profile shows about 340,000 distinct CDR3 sequences, under 15% of them singletons. The material sequenced was blood, either unsorted or a sorted T cell fraction (not recorded which). All receptors derive from a male donor with ankylosing spondylitis or in good health (not recorded which).

V usage is TRBV20-1 and J usage is TRBJ2-7; TRBD2 matches at 8 bases. V lost 4 bases to trimming and J lost 0 bases; unmatched junction nucleotides: 5. Per the germline V gene, CDR1 is DFQATT and CDR2 is SNEGSKA (reference sequence). The CDR3 totals 14 residues. DNA of the CDR3: TGCAGTGCTAAGACTAGCGCCCTCTCCTACGAGCAGTACTTC. Residues: CSAKTSALSYEQYF.

The V gene is TRBV5-1, the J gene TRBJ2-7; D is undetermined. Germline values: CDR1 SGHRS, CDR2 YFSETQ. The CDR3 is made up of 16 amino acids. V lost 5 bases, J lost 2 bases, and 20 bases lay in between. CDR3 bases: TGCGCCAGCAGGAATTGGAGCTTAGGACCCCCCTACGAGCAGTACTTC. This codes for CASRNWSLGPPYEQYF. The full variable domain, in which reference TRBV5-1 and TRBJ2-7 provide the parts outside the CDR3, is KAGVTQTPRYLIKTRGQQVTLSCSPISGHRSVSWYQQTPGQGLQFLFEYFSETQRNKGNFPGRFSGRQFSNSRSEMNVSTLELGDSALYLCASRNWSLGPPYEQYFGPGTRLTVT.

This clonotype was observed a handful of times. This sequence joins TRBV7-8 and TRBJ2-7; TRBD2 might be the D (6 bases). Germline V gene lookup returns CDR1 SGHVS and CDR2 FQNEAQ. The CDR3 sequence is 13 residues long. The ends were cut back, 2 bases at V and 2 bases at J, with 7 bases in the middle. The chain's CDR3 is CASSLTSTYEQYF. The CDR3 DNA reads as TGTGCCAGCAGCTTAACTAGCACCTACGAGCAGTACTTC.

The sample holds many counts of this clonotype. V gene TRBV29-1 combines with J gene TRBJ2-1, with 11 nucleotides matching TRBD2. Trimming at V came to 5 bases and at J to 3 bases, leaving 3 bases not matched to a gene. The CDR3 consists of 14 residues. CDR1 is SQVTM, CDR2 ANQGSEA, per germline. CDR3 sequence: CSVTGLAGYNEQFF. The CDR3 bases are TGCAGCGTTACCGGACTAGCGGGCTACAATGAGCAGTTCTTC.

The V call is TRBV12-3 or TRBV12-4, the J call TRBJ2-5; D possibly matches TRBD1 or TRBD2 (5 bases each). Trimming removed 5 bases at V and 4 bases at J, with 17 bases between. This CDR3 contains 15 residues. The CDR3 here is CASSRWDGWGETQYF. The CDR3 region has the DNA TGTGCCAGCAGTCGCTGGGACGGGTGGGGAGAGACCCAGTACTTC.

The chain combines TRBV12-3 or TRBV12-4 with TRBJ2-4; D is perhaps TRBD1 (5 bases). The length of the CDR3 is 15 residues. Deletions cut 6 bases from V and 1 base from J, with 13 bases between. The CDR3 DNA reads as TGTGCCAGCAGCGAAGGGGTTGTGGCCAAAAACATTCAGTACTTC. Its protein product is CASSEGVVAKNIQYF.

J is TRBJ1-2 and V is TRBV5-6; no firm D call. Per the germline V gene, CDR1 is SGHDT and CDR2 is YYEEEE. The length of the CDR3 is 15 residues. V was trimmed by 0 bases and J by 3 bases, leaving 12 bases between them. CDR3 loop: CASSLELGSDYGYTF. The CDR3 coding sequence is TGTGCCAGCAGCTTGGAACTGGGGTCGGACTATGGCTACACCTTC.

This clonotype was found many times. The chain combines TRBV5-1 with TRBJ1-4; D might be TRBD1 (5 bases). V lost 5 bases and J 3 bases, leaving 14 bases between the germline ends. CDR1 and CDR2 (germline): SGHRS, YFSETQ. The CDR3 totals 15 residues. This CDR3 reads CASSDTGTPNEKLFF. As DNA, the CDR3 is TGCGCCAGCAGTGACACCGGGACGCCTAATGAAAAACTGTTTTTT.

The V and J genes are TRBV10-3 and TRBJ2-5; D is possibly TRBD1 or TRBD2 (5 bases each). Looked up from germline, CDR1 is ENHRY and CDR2 is SYGVKD. The V end was cut by 6 bases, the J end by 2 bases, with 22 bases between. This CDR3 has 17 residues. CDR3 in amino acids: CAISRVVGVDKQETQYF. As DNA, the CDR3 is TGTGCCATCAGCCGAGTGGTGGGGGTTGATAAACAAGAGACCCAGTACTTC.

This clonotype has more than one count but fewer than ten. This rearrangement joins TRBV7-8 to TRBJ2-3; D remains unclear. This CDR3 is 16 amino acids long. In germline, CDR1 is SGHVS, CDR2 FQNEAQ. V was shortened by 5 bases and J by 2 bases, with 17 bases between the two germline ends. The CDR3 nucleotides are TGTGCCAGCAGCCCTACGACCACCAACCCCACAGATACGCAGTATTTT. This translates into CASSPTTTNPTDTQYF.

The chain uses TRBV6-5 and TRBJ2-7; 10 positions match TRBD1. Per the germline V gene, CDR1 is MNHEY and CDR2 is SVGAGI. This CDR3 has 16 amino acids. J was trimmed by 4 bases and V by 2 bases; bases with no gene match: 8. The CDR3 sequence is CASSYRRTGGGYEQYF. The CDR3 DNA sequence: TGTGCCAGCAGTTACCGCCGGACAGGGGGTGGTTACGAGCAGTACTTC.

This clonotype showed up just a few times. The genes are TRBV12-5 and TRBJ2-5; TRBD2 is a possible D gene (6 bases). Trimming stripped 4 bases from V and 3 bases from J, with 15 bases between. CDR3 length: 15 residues. CDR1 and CDR2 (germline): LGHNT, FRNRAP. The CDR3 DNA reads as TGTGCTAGTGGTTACCTAGCGATGGCGGAAGAGACCCAGTACTTC. As protein: CASGYLAMAEETQYF.

This chain uses TRBV5-1 with TRBJ1-2; 9 positions match TRBD1. Trimming removed 8 bases from V and 0 bases from J; junction bases left unmatched: 2. This CDR3 spans 13 amino acids. Germline V gene lookup returns CDR1 SGHRS and CDR2 YFSETQ. The CDR3 spells CASGTGPNYGYTF. CDR3 DNA: TGCGCCAGTGGGACAGGGCCTAACTATGGCTACACCTTC.

The chain recombines TRBV2 with TRBJ2-1; D gene unclear. Per the germline V gene, CDR1 is SNHLY and CDR2 is FYNNEI. V gave up 4 bases and J gave up 3 bases, with 7 bases separating them. This CDR3 is built from 13 residues. The CDR3 DNA is TGTGCCAGCAGTGTAACTCGCTACAATGAGCAGTTCTTC. This gives the protein CASSVTRYNEQFF.